One T cell receptor beta chain is described in this entry. What it binds is not known. These data come from a study of OX40 agonist ivuxolimab in advanced cancers. Study context: The patients got ivuxolimab, which is an agonistic anti-OX40 (CD134) antibody. The study gave patients intravenous ivuxolimab at 0.01 to 10 mg/kg every 2 weeks. Study outcomes and limitations: CD8+ T cells (on average) carried more expanded clones than CD4+ T cells.

The data were produced by immunoSEQ multiplex PCR, yet TCRdb's version contains in-frame clones alone and is incomplete. The sample has roughly 75,000 clones, 86% seen once. The CDR3 consists of 15 residues. Trimming stripped 6 bases from V and 0 bases from J, with 9 bases between. Germline assignment: CDR1 MNHNS and CDR2 SASEGT. The source material was CD4+ or CD8+ T cells sorted from blood, sampled in a trial of the OX40 agonist ivuxolimab. This TCR was recovered from an adult with an advanced solid tumor such as melanoma, head and neck, liver or kidney cancer. The J gene is TRBJ2-6, the V gene TRBV6-1; D is undetermined. The DNA for the CDR3 is TGTGCCAGCAGGTTCGGCCCCTCTGGGGCCAACGTCCTGACTTTC. As protein: CASRFGPSGANVLTF.